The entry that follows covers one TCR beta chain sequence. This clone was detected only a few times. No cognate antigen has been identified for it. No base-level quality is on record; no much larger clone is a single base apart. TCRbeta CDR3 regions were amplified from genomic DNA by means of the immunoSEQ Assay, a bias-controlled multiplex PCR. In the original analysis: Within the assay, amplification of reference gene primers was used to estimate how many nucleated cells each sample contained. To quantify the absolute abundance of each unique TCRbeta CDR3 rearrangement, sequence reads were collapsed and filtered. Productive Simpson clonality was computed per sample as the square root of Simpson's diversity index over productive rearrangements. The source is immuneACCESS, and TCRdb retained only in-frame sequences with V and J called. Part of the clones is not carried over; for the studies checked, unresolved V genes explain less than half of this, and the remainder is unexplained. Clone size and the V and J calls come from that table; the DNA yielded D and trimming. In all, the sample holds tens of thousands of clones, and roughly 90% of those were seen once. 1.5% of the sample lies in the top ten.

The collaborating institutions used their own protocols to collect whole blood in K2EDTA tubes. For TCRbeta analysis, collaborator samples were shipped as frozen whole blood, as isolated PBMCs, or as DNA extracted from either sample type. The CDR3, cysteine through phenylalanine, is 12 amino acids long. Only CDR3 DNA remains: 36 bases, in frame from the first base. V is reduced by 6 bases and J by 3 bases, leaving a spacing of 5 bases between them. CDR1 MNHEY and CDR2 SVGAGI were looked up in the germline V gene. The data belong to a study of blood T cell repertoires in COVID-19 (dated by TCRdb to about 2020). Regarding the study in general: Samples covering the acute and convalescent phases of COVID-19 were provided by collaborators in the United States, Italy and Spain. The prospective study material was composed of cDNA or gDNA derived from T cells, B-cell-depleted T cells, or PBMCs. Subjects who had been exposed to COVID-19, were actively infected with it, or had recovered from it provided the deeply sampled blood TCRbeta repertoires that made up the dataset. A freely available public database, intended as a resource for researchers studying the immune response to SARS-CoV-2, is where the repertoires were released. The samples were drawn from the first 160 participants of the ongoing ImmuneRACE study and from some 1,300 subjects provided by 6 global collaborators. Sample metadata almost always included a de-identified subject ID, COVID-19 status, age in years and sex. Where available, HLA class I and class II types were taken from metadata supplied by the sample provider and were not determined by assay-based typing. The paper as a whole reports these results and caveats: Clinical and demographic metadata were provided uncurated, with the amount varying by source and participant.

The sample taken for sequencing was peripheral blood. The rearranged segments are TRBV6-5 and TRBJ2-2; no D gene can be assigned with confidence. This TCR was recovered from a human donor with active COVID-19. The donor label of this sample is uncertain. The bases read TGTGCCAGCAGGAGGTACACCGGGGAGCTGTTTTTT. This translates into CASRRYTGELFF.